This T cell receptor beta chain came from a study of cytomegalovirus exposure and HLA in healthy donors. The CDR3 extends over 14 amino acids. The V end lost 1 base, the J end lost 1 base, and 7 bases lay between the germline ends. Germline V gene data show CDR1 as SGHTA and CDR2 as FQGNSA. PCR primers comprised 60 Vbeta and 13 Jbeta primers. Profiled with immunoSEQ multiplex PCR; TCRdb holds only in-frame clones, not every one. The sample records 150,000 to 200,000 clones, roughly 80% being singletons. The sequence came from a male donor in good health and CMV-seronegative. The material sequenced was PBMCs. The genes are TRBV7-2 and TRBJ2-5, with D unclear. CDR3: CASSLVAPQETQYF. The DNA for the CDR3 is TGTGCCAGCAGCTTAGTAGCCCCCCAAGAGACCCAGTACTTC. Supplemented by reference TRBV7-2 and TRBJ2-5, the full variable domain reads GAGVSQSPSNKVTEKGKDVELRCDPISGHTALYWYRQSLGQGLEFLIYFQGNSAPDKSGLPSDRFSAERTGGSVSTLTIQRTQQEDSAVYLCASSLVAPQETQYFGPGTRLLVL.